There are a few counts of the clone carrying this T cell receptor (beta chain). No antigen is known for it. The data originate from a study of T-cell reconstitution after alpha-beta-depleted transplantation in children. General observations from the study: T-cell numbers and diversity one year post-transplant derived largely from freshly generated T cells. There were reportedly several hundred expanded graft clones from which alpha-beta T cells came about two months after transplant. Surviving recipient T cells and thymic progenitors accounted for the high day-60 TCRbeta diversity observed in some patients.

The TCRbeta library was prepared with unique molecular identifiers. Each CDR3 protein gets one entry after TCRdb re-called the PCR reads with MiXCR. The sample yields 500,000 to 750,000 distinct CDR3 sequences, 10% to 15% seen once. Germline assignment: CDR1 LGHNA and CDR2 YSLEER. Trimming shortened V by 3 bases and J by 8 bases, and 11 bases separated the two germline ends. This CDR3 contains 12 residues. The receptor comes from a male patient aged 5 to 17 who had a stem cell transplant for acute myeloid leukemia, so the T cells may come from the graft donor. The specimen comprised PBMCs, mostly from graft donor cells, sampled 360 days after TCRalphabeta/CD19-depleted stem cell transplant. The chain joins TRBV4-3 to TRBJ2-7; no firm D call. The CDR3 DNA sequence: TGCGCCAGCAGCCACCCTGGCGCGCAGCAGTACTTC. It specifies CASSHPGAQQYF.